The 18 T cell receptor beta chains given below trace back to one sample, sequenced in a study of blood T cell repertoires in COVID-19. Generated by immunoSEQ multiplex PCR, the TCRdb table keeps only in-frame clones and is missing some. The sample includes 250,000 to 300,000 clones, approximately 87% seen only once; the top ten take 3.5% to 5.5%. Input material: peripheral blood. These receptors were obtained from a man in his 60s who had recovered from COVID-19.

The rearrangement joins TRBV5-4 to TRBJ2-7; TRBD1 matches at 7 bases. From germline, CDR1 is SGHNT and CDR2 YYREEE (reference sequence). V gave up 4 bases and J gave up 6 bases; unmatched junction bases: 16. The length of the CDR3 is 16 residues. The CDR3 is CASSQTKGGIEGEQYF. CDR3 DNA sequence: TGTGCCAGCAGCCAAACTAAAGGGGGCATCGAGGGCGAGCAGTACTTC.

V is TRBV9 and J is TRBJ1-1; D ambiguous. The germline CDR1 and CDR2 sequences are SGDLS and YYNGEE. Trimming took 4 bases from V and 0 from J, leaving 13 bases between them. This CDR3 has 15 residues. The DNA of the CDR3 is TGTGCCAGCAGCCCTCGGGAGGGTATGAACACTGAAGCTTTCTTT. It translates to CASSPREGMNTEAFF.

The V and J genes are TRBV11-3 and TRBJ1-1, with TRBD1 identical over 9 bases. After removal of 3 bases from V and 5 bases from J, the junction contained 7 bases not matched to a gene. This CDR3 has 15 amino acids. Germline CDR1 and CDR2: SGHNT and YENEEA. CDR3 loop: CASSLGTGLTTEAFF. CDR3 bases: TGTGCCAGCAGCTTGGGGACAGGGTTGACAACTGAAGCTTTCTTT.

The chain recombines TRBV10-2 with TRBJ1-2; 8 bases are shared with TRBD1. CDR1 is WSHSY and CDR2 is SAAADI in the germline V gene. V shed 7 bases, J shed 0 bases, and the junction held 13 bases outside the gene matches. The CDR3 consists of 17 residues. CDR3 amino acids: CASTDRGYRGTNYGYTF. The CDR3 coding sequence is TGCGCCAGCACCGACAGGGGCTACAGGGGTACTAACTATGGCTACACCTTC.

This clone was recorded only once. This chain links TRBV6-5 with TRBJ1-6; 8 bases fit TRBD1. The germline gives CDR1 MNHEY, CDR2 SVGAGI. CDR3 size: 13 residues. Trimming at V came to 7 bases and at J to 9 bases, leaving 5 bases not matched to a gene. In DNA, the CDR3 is TGTGCCAGCACCCAGGGGGCGAGTTCACCCCTCCACTTT. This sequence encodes CASTQGASSPLHF.

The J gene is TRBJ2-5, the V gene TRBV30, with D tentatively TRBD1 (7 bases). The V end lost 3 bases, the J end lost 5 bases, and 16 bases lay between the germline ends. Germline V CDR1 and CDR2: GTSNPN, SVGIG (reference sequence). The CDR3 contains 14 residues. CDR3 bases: TGTGCCTGGAGGATGACAGGGAGGACGGAGACCCAGTACTTC. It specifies CAWRMTGRTETQYF.

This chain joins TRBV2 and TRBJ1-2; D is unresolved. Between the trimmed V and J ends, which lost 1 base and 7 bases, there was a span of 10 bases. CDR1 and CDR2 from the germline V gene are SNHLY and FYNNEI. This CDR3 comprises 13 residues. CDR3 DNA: TGTGCCAGCAGTGAAGGCGGGGTCGGTGGCTACACCTTC. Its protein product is CASSEGGVGGYTF.

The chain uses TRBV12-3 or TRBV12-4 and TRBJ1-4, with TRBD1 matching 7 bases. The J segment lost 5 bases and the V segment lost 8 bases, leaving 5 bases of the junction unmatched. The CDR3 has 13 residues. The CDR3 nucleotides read TGTGCCAGCCGGGACAGCCTAAATGAAAAACTGTTTTTT. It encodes CASRDSLNEKLFF.

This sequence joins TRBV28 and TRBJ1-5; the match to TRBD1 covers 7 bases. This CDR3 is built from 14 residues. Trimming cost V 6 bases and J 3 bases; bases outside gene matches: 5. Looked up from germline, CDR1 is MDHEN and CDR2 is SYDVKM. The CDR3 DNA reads TGTGCCAGCAGATCCGGACAGGTCAATCAGCCCCAGCATTTT. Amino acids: CASRSGQVNQPQHF.

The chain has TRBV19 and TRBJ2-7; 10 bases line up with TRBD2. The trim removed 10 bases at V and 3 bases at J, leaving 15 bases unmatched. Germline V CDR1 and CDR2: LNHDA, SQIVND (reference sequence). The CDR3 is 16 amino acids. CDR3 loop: CATTGTALAGLYEQYF. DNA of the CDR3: TGTGCCACCACCGGGACAGCACTAGCGGGACTCTACGAGCAGTACTTC.

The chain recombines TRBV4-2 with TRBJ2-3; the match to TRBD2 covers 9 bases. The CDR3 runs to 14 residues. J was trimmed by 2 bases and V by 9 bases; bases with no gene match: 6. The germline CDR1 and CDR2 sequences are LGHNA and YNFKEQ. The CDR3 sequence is CASRTSENTDTQYF. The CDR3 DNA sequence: TGTGCCAGTCGGACTAGCGAAAACACAGATACGCAGTATTTT.

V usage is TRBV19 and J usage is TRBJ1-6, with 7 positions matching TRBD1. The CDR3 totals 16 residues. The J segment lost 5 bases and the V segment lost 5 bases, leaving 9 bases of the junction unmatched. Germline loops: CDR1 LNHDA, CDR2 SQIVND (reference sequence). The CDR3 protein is CASSPQGRRNNSPLHF. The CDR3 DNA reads TGTGCCAGTAGTCCACAGGGGCGCCGAAATAATTCACCCCTCCACTTT.

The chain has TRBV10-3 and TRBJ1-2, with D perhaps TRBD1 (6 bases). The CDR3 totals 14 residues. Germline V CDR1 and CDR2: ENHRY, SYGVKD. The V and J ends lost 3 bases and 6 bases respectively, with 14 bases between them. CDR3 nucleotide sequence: TGTGCCATCAGTGATGTCGGGGGGGCCCATGGCTACACCTTC. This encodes CAISDVGGAHGYTF.

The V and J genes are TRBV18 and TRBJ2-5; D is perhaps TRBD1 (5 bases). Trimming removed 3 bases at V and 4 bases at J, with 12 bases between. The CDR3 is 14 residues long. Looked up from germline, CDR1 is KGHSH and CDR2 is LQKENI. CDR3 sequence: CASSPPTGRETQYF. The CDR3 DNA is TGTGCCAGCTCACCCCCCACAGGCCGAGAGACCCAGTACTTC.

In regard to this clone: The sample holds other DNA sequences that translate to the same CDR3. The chain's CDR3 is CASSQVTGAGNTIYF. The CDR3 coding sequence is TGTGCCAGCAGCCAAGTAACAGGGGCCGGAAACACCATATATTTT. The chain joins TRBV4-2 to TRBJ1-3, with TRBD1 identical over 7 bases. Germline CDR1 and CDR2: LGHNA and YNFKEQ. V lost 1 base to trimming and J lost 4 bases; unmatched junction nucleotides: 4. The CDR3 loop spans 15 amino acids.

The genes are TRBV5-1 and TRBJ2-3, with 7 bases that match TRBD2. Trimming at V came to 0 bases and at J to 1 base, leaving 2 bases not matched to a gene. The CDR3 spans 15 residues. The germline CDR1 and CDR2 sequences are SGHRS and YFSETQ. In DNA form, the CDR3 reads TGCGCCAGCAGCTTGGGACTAGCTCGCACAGATACGCAGTATTTT. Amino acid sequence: CASSLGLARTDTQYF.

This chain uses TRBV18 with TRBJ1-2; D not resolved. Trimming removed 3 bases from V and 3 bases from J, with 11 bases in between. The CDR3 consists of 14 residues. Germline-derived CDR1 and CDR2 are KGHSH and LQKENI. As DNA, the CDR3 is TGTGCCAGCTCACCCCTGAGGGCTGACTATGGCTACACCTTC. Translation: CASSPLRADYGYTF. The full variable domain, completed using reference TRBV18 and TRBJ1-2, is NAGVMQNPRHLVRRRGQEARLRCSPMKGHSHVYWYRQLPEEGLKFMVYLQKENIIDESGMPKERFSAEFPKEGPSILRIQQVVRGDSAAYFCASSPLRADYGYTFGSGTRLTVV.

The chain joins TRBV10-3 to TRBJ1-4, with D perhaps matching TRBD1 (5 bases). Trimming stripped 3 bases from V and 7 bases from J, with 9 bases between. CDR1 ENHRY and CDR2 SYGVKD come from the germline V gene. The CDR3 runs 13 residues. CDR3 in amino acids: CAISEGEGEKLFF. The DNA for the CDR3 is TGTGCCATCAGTGAAGGGGAGGGTGAAAAACTGTTTTTT.